The sequence of this T cell receptor (beta chain) was determined in a study of OX40 agonist ivuxolimab in advanced cancers. V was cut by 6 bases and J by 11 bases, with 14 bases left in between. The CDR3 contains 12 residues. CDR1 is SNHLY, CDR2 FYNNEI, per germline. Here immunoSEQ multiplex PCR was the method, and the copy in TCRdb shows in-frame clones only, minus some. In the table there are 60,000 to 85,000 clones, roughly nine tenths of which are singletons. The sequence derives from an adult with an advanced solid tumor such as melanoma, head and neck, liver or kidney cancer. The J gene is TRBJ1-5, the V gene TRBV2; the D is unclear. Specimen: CD4+ or CD8+ T cells sorted from blood, collected in a trial of the OX40 agonist ivuxolimab. The CDR3 sequence is CASSGSGGSQHF. The CDR3 DNA sequence: TGTGCCAGCAGCGGGTCGGGAGGGTCCCAGCATTTT.